This TCR beta chain comes out of a study of identical twins. Regarding this clonotype: Its antigen is undetermined.

Template switching, a step in the protocol, added a universal primer site, and cDNA carried unique molecular identifiers. Each CDR3 protein gets one entry after TCRdb re-called the 5' RACE reads with MiXCR. Altogether around 550,000 distinct CDR3 sequences are present, 12% to 15% being singletons, with the ten largest covering 0.44%. Broader study findings: Its conclusions, products of cross-sectional statistical analysis, did not come from following the same donors.

These data also formed part of another study, on yellow fever vaccine responses in identical twins.

Sequenced sample: CD4+ T cells sorted from blood. The TCR originated in a woman aged 18-29 years in good health.

The CDR3 sequence is CATSRGTSGNEQFF. The CDR3 coding sequence is TGTGCCACCAGCAGGGGAACTAGCGGCAATGAGCAGTTCTTC. V is TRBV15 and J is TRBJ2-1; TRBD2 matches at 8 bases. CDR3 length: 14 amino acids. Per the germline V gene, CDR1 is LNHNV and CDR2 is YYDKDF (reference sequence). V lost 3 bases to trimming and J lost 6 bases; unmatched junction nucleotides: 4.